Shown below are 9 T cell receptor beta chains from a single sample sequenced in a study of blood T cells in healthy people across ages. A J-beta primer mix and a sample-barcoded 5' primer were used in a second PCR of about 7 to 11 cycles. TCRdb independently ran MiXCR on the 5' RACE reads; one entry per CDR3 protein. The profile covers around 650,000 distinct CDR3 sequences, with around two fifths appearing a single time and around 30% taken by the ten largest. Sequences were obtained from blood. Source of these receptors: an elderly man in good health.

V gene TRBV5-1 combines with J gene TRBJ2-1, with 13 bases identical to TRBD2. The CDR3 runs 16 residues. V lost 4 bases to trimming and J lost 9 bases; unmatched junction nucleotides: 10. The germline gives CDR1 SGHRS, CDR2 YFSETQ. CDR3 sequence reads: CASSEPLAGGLGEQFF. The CDR3 coding sequence is TGCGCCAGCAGCGAACCACTAGCGGGGGGGCTGGGTGAGCAGTTCTTC.

This clonotype was counted a few times. V gene TRBV20-1 combines with J gene TRBJ2-7; TRBD1 aligns across 10 bases. Looked up from germline, CDR1 is DFQATT and CDR2 is SNEGSKA (reference sequence). The V and J ends lost 5 bases and 4 bases, in that order; junction bases with no gene match: 5. This CDR3 spans 13 amino acids. Here the CDR3 reads CSAAPGQGYEQYF. CDR3 coding DNA: TGCAGTGCTGCGCCGGGACAGGGGTACGAGCAGTACTTC.

The chain recombines TRBV7-2 with TRBJ2-2, with 9 bases lining up with TRBD1. The germline V gene has CDR1 SGHTA and CDR2 FQGNSA. The CDR3 runs 14 residues. V gave up 7 bases and J gave up 9 bases; unmatched junction bases: 9. The CDR3 nucleotides read TGTGCCAGCACCCCGGACAGGGGAATCCGGGAGCTGTTTTTT. The encoded protein is CASTPDRGIRELFF. Full variable domain (remainder filled in from reference TRBV7-2 and TRBJ2-2): GAGVSQSPSNKVTEKGKDVELRCDPISGHTALYWYRQSLGQGLEFLIYFQGNSAPDKSGLPSDRFSAERTGGSVSTLTIQRTQQEDSAVYLCASTPDRGIRELFFGEGSRLTVL.

This clonotype showed up just a few times. J is TRBJ2-3 and V is TRBV10-1, with D unresolved. The V gene's germline CDR1 is WNHNN and CDR2 SYGVQD (reference sequence). V shed 6 bases and J shed 3 bases, with 7 bases lying between them. CDR3 length: 12 residues. The CDR3 reads CASSKGTDTQYF. The CDR3 DNA sequence: TGCGCCAGCAGCAAGGGTACAGATACGCAGTATTTT.

The chain is built from TRBV7-8 and TRBJ1-5, with 7 nucleotides matching TRBD1. The CDR3 is 14 residues long. CDR1 and CDR2 (germline): SGHVS, FQNEAQ. V lost 5 bases and J lost 5; bases outside the gene matches: 6. The DNA for the CDR3 is TGTGCCAGCAGCCCGAGGACAGGTTATCAGCCCCAGCATTTT. It specifies CASSPRTGYQPQHF.

The chain is built from TRBV21-1 and TRBJ2-5; TRBD1, as called in the table, went unchecked against the DNA. TRBV21-1 is termed a pseudogene. CDR3 size: 16 residues. CDR3 sequence: CASSSHRNRGHETQYF. The DNA for the CDR3 is TGTGCCAGCAGCTCCCACCGGAACAGGGGGCACGAGACCCAGTACTTC.

This clonotype was found a few times. This sequence joins TRBV20-1 and TRBJ2-7; D is perhaps TRBD2 (5 bases). This CDR3 comprises 10 residues. CDR1 is DFQATT, CDR2 SNEGSKA, per germline (reference sequence). The V gene lost 4 bases and the J gene lost 6 bases, with 7 bases spanning the gap. The CDR3 loop reads CSANEGEQYF. CDR3 nucleotides: TGCAGTGCTAACGAGGGCGAGCAGTACTTC.

The rearrangement uses TRBV15 and TRBJ2-3, with TRBD2 identical over 9 bases. The length of the CDR3 is 14 residues. Looked up from germline, CDR1 is LNHNV and CDR2 is YYDKDF (reference sequence). After removal of 4 bases from V and 5 bases from J, the junction contained 4 bases not matched to a gene. The CDR3 DNA reads as TGTGCCACCAGCAAGCGGGGGGTTGAAGATACGCAGTATTTT. Translating gives CATSKRGVEDTQYF.

The chain links TRBV7-9 to TRBJ1-2; 7 bases line up with TRBD1. Germline values: CDR1 SEHNR, CDR2 FQNEAQ (reference sequence). The CDR3 contains 14 residues. J lost 2 bases, V lost 5 bases, and 5 bases had no gene match. The CDR3 nucleotides are TGTGCCAGCAGCACGGACAGGTTAAACTATGGCTACACCTTC. Translation: CASSTDRLNYGYTF.